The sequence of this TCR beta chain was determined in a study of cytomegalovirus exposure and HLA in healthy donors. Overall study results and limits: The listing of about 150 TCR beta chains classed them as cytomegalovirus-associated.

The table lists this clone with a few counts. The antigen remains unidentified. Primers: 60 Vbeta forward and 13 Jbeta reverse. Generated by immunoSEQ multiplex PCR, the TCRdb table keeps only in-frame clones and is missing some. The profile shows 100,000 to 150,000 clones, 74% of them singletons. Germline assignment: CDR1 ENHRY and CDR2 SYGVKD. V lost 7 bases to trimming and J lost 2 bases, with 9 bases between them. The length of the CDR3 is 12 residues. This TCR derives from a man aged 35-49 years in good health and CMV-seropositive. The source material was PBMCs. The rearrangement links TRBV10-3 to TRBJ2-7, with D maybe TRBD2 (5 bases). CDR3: CAIKDSTYEQYF. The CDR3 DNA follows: TGTGCCATCAAGGACTCTACCTACGAGCAGTACTTC.